This T cell receptor beta chain comes out of a study of blood T cells in healthy people across ages. Together with a sample-barcoded 5' primer, a J-beta primer mix was included in a second PCR lasting about 7 to 12 cycles. TCRdb re-called the 5' RACE reads through MiXCR, storing one row per CDR3 protein. This table holds around 600,000 distinct CDR3 sequences, under 55% found once. The material sequenced was blood. This receptor was identified in a man older than 75 in good health.

The CDR3 nucleotides are TGTGCCAGCAGCTCTCCGAGAGCGGGGGTTGCCTCCTACAATGAGCAGTTCTTC. Residues: CASSSPRAGVASYNEQFF. The V call is TRBV7-3, the J call TRBJ2-1, with 8 bases matching TRBD2. With 4 bases clipped from V and 0 bases from J, the junction kept 11 bases outside the gene matches. CDR3 length equals 18 residues. Germline V lookup: CDR1 SGHTA, CDR2 FQGTGA. Full variable domain (remainder filled in from reference TRBV7-3 and TRBJ2-1): GAGVSQTPSNKVTEKGKYVELRCDPISGHTALYWYRQSLGQGPEFLIYFQGTGAADDSGLPNDRFFAVRPEGSVSTLKIQRTERGDSAVYLCASSSPRAGVASYNEQFFGPGTRLTVL.